The clone carrying this TCR beta chain was recorded at least ten times. Its target is not known. This entry belongs to a study of T cell repertoires in cytomegalovirus infection. Whole-study context: From public TCR beta signatures came an indication of both CMV infection and matching HLA type.

The CDR3 contains 15 residues. CDR1 is MNHEY and CDR2 is SVGEGT in the germline V gene. Trimming cost V 2 bases and J 3 bases, with 14 bases left between them. General study points: The ex vivo response showed dominance by HLA-C-restricted CMV-specific TCR beta clonotypes. Totalled public TCR beta family frequency picked out people who carried CMV plus the relevant HLA.

TCRdb used MiXCR to reprocess the reads, holding one entry per CDR3 protein. The sample holds 200,000 to 300,000 distinct CDR3 sequences; 9.1% are singletons and the top ten take over 12%. The sequence was collected from a human donor in good health (CMV status not recorded). Some clones in this sample may be carry-over from other donors' samples. The genes are TRBV6-2 or TRBV6-3 and TRBJ2-7, with unresolved D. Source material: PBMCs. The CDR3 sequence is CASSYGRTTHYEQYF. The CDR3 DNA reads TGTGCCAGCAGTTACGGCCGGACCACTCACTACGAGCAGTACTTC.